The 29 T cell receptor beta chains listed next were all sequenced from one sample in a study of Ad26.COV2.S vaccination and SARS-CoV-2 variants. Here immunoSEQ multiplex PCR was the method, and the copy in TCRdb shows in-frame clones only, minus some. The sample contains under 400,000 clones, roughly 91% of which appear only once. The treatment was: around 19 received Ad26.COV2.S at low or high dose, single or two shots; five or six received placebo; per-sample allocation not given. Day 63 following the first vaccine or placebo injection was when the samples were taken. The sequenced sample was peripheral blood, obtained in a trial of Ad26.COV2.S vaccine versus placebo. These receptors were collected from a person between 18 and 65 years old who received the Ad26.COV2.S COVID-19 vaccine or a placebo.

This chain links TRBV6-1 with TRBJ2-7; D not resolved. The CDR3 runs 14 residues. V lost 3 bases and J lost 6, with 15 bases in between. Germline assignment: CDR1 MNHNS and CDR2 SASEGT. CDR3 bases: TGTGCCAGCAGTGAGTGGGGTGGTCCGTTCGAGCAGTACTTC. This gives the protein CASSEWGGPFEQYF.

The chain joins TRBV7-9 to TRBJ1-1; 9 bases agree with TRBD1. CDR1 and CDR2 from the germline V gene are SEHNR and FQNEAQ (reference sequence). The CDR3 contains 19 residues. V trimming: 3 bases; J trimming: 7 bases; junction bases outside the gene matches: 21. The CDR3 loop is CASSFDPGQGKPRYIEAFF. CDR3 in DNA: TGTGCCAGCAGCTTTGATCCCGGACAGGGGAAACCCAGGTATATTGAAGCTTTCTTT.

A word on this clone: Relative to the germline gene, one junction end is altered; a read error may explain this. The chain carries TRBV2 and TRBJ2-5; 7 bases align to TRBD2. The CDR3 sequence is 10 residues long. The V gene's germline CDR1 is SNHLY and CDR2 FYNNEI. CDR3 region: CAGGSETQYF. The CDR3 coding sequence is TGCGCCGGGGGGTCAGAGACCCAGTACTTC.

CDR3 protein: CASSSLADTGELFF. Here the CDR3 DNA reads TGTGCCAGCAGCTCTTTAGCGGACACCGGGGAGCTGTTTTTT. This chain uses TRBV7-2 with TRBJ2-2; a weak D match, TRBD2 (6 bases). CDR3 size: 14 residues. Trimming stripped 4 bases from V and 3 bases from J, with 9 bases between. Germline CDR1 and CDR2: SGHTA and FQGNSA.

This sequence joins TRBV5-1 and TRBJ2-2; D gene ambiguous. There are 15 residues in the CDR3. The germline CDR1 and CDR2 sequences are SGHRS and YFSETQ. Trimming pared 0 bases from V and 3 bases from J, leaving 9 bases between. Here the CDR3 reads CASSLGQTDTGELFF. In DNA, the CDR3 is TGCGCCAGCAGCTTGGGCCAGACGGACACCGGGGAGCTGTTTTTT.

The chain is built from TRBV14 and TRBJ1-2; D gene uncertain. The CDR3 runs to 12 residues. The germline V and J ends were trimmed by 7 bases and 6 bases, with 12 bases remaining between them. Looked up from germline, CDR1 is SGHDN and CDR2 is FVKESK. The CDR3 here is CASNSGGDGYTF. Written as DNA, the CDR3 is TGTGCCAGCAACTCCGGTGGAGATGGCTACACCTTC.

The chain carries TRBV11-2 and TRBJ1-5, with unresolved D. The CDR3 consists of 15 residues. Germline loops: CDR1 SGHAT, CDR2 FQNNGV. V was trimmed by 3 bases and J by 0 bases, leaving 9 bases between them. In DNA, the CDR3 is TGTGCCAGCAGCTTCGGCGGCGGTAGCAATCAGCCCCAGCATTTT. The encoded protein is CASSFGGGSNQPQHF.

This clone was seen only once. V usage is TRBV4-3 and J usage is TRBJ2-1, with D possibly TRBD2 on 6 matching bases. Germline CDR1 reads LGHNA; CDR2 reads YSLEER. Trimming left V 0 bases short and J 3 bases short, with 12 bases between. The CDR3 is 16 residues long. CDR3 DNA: TGCGCCAGCAGCCAAGATAGTAGCGGCTTCTACAATGAGCAGTTCTTC. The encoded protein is CASSQDSSGFYNEQFF.

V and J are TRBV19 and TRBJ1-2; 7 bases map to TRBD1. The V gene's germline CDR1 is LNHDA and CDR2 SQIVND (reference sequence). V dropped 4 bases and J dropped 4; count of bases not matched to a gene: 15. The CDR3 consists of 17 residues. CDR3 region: CASSNPDRTLRFYGYTF. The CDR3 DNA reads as TGTGCCAGTAGTAACCCGGACAGGACCCTTCGTTTCTATGGCTACACCTTC.

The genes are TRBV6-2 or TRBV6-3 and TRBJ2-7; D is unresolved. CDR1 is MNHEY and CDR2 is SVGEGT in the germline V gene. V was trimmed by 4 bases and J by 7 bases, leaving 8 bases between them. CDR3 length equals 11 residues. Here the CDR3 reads CASSSRWEQYF. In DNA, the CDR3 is TGTGCCAGCAGTTCCCGATGGGAGCAGTACTTC.

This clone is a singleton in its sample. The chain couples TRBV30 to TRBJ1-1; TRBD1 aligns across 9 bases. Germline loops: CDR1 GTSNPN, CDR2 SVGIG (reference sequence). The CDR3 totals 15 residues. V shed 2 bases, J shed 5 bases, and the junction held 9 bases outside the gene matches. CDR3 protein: CAWSFPPTGGTEAFF. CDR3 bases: TGTGCCTGGAGTTTCCCCCCGACAGGGGGAACTGAAGCTTTCTTT. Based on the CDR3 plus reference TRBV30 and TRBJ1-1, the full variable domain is SQTIHQWPATLVQPVGSPLSLECTVEGTSNPNLYWYRQAAGRGLQLLFYSVGIGQISSEVPQNLSASRPQDRQFILSSKKLLLSDSGFYLCAWSFPPTGGTEAFFGQGTRLTVV.

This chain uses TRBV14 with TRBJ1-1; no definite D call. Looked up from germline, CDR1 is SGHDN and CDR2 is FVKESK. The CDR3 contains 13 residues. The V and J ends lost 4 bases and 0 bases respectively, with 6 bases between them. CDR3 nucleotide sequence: TGTGCCAGCAGCCCCCAACTGAACACTGAAGCTTTCTTT. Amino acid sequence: CASSPQLNTEAFF.

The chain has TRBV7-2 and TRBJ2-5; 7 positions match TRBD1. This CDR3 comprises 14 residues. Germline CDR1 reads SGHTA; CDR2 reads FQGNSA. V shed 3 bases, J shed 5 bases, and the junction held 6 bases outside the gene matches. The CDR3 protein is CASSFDRVLETQYF. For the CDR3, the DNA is TGTGCCAGCAGCTTCGACAGGGTGTTGGAGACCCAGTACTTC.

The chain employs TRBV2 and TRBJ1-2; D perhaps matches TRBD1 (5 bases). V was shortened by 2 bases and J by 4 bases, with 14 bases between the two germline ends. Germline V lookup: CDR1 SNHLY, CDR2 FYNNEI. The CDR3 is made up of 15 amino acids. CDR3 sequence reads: CASSESGARTYGYTF. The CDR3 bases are TGTGCCAGCAGTGAATCTGGGGCGCGCACCTATGGCTACACCTTC. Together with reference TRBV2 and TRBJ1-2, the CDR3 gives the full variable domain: EPEVTQTPSHQVTQMGQEVILRCVPISNHLYFYWYRQILGQKVEFLVSFYNNEISEKSEIFDDQFSVERPDGSNFTLKIRSTKLEDSAMYFCASSESGARTYGYTFGSGTRLTVV.

CDR3 sequence reads: CASSLTGSTTEAFF. Written as DNA, the CDR3 is TGCGCCAGCAGCTTGACAGGGTCGACCACTGAAGCTTTCTTT. The V gene is TRBV5-1, the J gene TRBJ1-1; a possible D gene is TRBD1 (6 bases). Germline CDR1 SGHRS, CDR2 YFSETQ. The CDR3 runs to 14 residues. V lost 1 base, J lost 4 bases, and 11 bases lay in between.

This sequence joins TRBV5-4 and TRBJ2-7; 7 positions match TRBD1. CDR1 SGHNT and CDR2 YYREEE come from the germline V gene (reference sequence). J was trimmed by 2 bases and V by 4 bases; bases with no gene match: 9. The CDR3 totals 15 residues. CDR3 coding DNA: TGTGCCAGCAGCCTAGGACAGGACCCCACCTACGAGCAGTACTTC. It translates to CASSLGQDPTYEQYF.

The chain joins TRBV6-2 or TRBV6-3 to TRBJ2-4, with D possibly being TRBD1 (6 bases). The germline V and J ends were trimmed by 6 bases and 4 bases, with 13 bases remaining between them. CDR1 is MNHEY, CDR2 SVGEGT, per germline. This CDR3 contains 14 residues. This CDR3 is CASSPDRQKNIQYF. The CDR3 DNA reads TGTGCCAGCAGCCCAGACAGGCAGAAAAACATTCAGTACTTC.

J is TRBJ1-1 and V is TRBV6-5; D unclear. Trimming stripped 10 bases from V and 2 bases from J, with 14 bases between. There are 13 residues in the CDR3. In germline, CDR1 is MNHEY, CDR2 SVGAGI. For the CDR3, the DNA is TGTGCCACCAAGACGGAGAGAAACACTGAAGCTTTCTTT. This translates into CATKTERNTEAFF.

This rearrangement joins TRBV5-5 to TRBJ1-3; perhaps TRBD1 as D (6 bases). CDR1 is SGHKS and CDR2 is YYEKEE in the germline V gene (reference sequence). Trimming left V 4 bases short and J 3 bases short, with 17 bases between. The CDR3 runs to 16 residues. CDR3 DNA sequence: TGTGCCAGCAGCCTCTCAACGACAGGCTTTGGAAACACCATATATTTT. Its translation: CASSLSTTGFGNTIYF.

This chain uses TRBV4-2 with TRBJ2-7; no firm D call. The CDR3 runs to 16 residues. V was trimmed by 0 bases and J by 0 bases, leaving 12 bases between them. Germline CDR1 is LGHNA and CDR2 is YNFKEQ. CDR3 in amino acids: CASSQDGTGRSYEQYF. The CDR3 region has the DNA TGTGCCAGCAGCCAAGATGGAACGGGCCGCTCCTACGAGCAGTACTTC.

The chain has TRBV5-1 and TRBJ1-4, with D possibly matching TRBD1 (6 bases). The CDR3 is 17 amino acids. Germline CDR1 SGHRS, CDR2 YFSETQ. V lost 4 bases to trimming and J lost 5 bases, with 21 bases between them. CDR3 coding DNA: TGCGCCAGCAGCATAGGAGGTCGGGACATAGTAAATGAAAAACTGTTTTTT. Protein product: CASSIGGRDIVNEKLFF.

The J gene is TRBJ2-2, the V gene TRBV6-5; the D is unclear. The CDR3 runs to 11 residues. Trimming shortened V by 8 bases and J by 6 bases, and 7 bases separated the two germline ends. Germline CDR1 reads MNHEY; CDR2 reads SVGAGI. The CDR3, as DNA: TGTGCCAGCCGTCGTGCCGGGGAGCTGTTTTTT. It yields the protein CASRRAGELFF.

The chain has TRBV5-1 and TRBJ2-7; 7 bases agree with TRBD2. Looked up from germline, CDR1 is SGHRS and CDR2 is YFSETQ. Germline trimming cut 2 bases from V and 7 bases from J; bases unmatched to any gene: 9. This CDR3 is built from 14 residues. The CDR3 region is CASSFGQRGEEQYF. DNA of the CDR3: TGCGCCAGCAGCTTCGGCCAGCGGGGCGAGGAGCAGTACTTC.

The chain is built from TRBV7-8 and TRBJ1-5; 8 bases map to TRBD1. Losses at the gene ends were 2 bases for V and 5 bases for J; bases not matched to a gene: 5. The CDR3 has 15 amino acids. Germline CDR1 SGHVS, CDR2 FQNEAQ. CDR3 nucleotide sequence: TGTGCCAGCAGCTTATCCGGGACAGGTTATCAGCCCCAGCATTTT. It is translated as CASSLSGTGYQPQHF.

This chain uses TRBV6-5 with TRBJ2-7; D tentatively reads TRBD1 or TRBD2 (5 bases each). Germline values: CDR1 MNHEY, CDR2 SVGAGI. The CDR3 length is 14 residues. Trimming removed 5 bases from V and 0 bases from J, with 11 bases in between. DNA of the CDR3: TGTGCCAGCAGTCCCGGGACGAGCTCCTACGAGCAGTACTTC. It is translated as CASSPGTSSYEQYF.

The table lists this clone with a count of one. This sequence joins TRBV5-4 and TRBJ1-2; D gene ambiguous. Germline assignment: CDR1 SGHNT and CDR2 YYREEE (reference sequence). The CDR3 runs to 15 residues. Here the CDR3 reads CVPAHYPGQDYGYTF. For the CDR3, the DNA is TGTGTGCCAGCCCACTATCCCGGGCAAGACTATGGCTACACCTTC.

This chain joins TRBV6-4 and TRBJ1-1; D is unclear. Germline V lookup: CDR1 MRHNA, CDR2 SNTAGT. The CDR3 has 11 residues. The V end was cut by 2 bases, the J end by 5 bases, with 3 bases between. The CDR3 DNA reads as TGTGCCAGCAGTGACGGAACTGAAGCTTTCTTT. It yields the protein CASSDGTEAFF.

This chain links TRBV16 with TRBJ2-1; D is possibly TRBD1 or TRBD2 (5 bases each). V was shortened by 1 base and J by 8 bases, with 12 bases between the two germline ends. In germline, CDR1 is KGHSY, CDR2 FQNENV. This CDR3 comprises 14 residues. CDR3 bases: TGTGCCAGCAGCCAATACCGAGGGGTGGATGAGCAGTTCTTC. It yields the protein CASSQYRGVDEQFF. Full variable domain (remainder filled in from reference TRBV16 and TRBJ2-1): GEEVAQTPKHLVRGEGQKAKLYCAPIKGHSYVFWYQQVLKNEFKFLISFQNENVFDETGMPKERFSAKCLPNSPCSLEIQATKLEDSAVYFCASSQYRGVDEQFFGPGTRLTVL.

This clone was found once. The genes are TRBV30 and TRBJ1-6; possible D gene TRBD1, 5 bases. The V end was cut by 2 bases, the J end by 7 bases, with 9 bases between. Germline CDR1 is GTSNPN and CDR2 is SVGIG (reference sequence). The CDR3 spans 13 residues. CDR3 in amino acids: CAWSRQPNSPLHF. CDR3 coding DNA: TGTGCCTGGAGTAGACAGCCGAATTCACCCCTCCACTTT.